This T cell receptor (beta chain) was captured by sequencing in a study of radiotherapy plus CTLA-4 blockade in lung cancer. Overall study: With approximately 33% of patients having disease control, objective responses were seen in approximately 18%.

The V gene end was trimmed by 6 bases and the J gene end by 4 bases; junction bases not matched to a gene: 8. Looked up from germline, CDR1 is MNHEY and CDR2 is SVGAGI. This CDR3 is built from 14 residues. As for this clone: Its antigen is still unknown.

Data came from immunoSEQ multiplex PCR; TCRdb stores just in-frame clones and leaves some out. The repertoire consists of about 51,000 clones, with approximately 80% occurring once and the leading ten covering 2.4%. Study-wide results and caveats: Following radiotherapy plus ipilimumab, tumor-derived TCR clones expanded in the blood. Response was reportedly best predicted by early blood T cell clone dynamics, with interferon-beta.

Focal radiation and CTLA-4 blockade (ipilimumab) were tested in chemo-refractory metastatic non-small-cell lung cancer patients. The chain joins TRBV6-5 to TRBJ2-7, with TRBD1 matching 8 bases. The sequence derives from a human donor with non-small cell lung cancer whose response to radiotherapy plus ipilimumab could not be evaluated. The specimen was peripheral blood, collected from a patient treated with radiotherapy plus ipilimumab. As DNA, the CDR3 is TGTGCCAGCAGACTCGGACAGGGAACATACGAGCAGTACTTC. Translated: CASRLGQGTYEQYF.